Listed below are T cell receptor beta chains from one sample, sequenced in a study of shared clonotypes between healthy human individuals. Clones were sequenced by immunoSEQ multiplex PCR, and TCRdb holds only the in-frame ones, with some missing. The profile covers about 2 million clones, with 95% appearing a single time and 0.1% to 0.15% taken by the ten largest. Material: naive CD4+ T cells sorted from blood. These receptors were collected from a man between 18 and 29 years old in good health. The CDR3 runs from the conserved cysteine through the conserved F or W. Fields, in order: CDR3 protein, CDR3 DNA, D gene, J gene, clone size, V gene. The D gene is left open where the match is weak. Clone size is not always given. Where it is, it says once, few, many or a class for expanded clones.

CDR3 protein: CASSSYQGLSVSTEAFF
CDR3 DNA: TGTGCCAGCAGCTCCTACCAGGGTTTATCAGTTAGCACTGAAGCTTTCTTT
D gene: .
J gene: TRBJ1-1
clone size: .
V gene: TRBV5-4

CDR3 protein: CAWSGGTAQYF
CDR3 DNA: TGTGCCTGGAGTGGAGGGACTGCGCAGTACTTC
D gene: .
J gene: TRBJ2-7
clone size: .
V gene: TRBV30

CDR3 protein: CAISESYSPDGYTF
CDR3 DNA: TGTGCCATCAGTGAGTCATACAGTCCCGATGGCTACACCTTC
D gene: .
J gene: TRBJ1-2
clone size: .
V gene: TRBV10-3

CDR3 protein: CAIGTSGGLYNEQFF
CDR3 DNA: TGTGCCATCGGGACTAGCGGGGGGCTCTACAATGAGCAGTTCTTC
D gene: TRBD2
J gene: TRBJ2-1
clone size: .
V gene: TRBV10-3

CDR3 protein: CASRRLAGDWNEQYF
CDR3 DNA: TGTGCCAGCAGGAGGCTGGCAGGGGATTGGAACGAGCAGTACTTC
D gene: .
J gene: TRBJ2-7
clone size: .
V gene: TRBV27

CDR3 protein: CASRPTIIAKAFF
CDR3 DNA: TGTGCCAGCAGACCAACGATCATAGCGAAAGCTTTCTTT
D gene: .
J gene: TRBJ1-1
clone size: .
V gene: TRBV11-1

CDR3 protein: CASTRSSYNEQFF
CDR3 DNA: TGTGCCAGCACCAGGAGCTCCTACAATGAGCAGTTCTTC
D gene: .
J gene: TRBJ2-1
clone size: .
V gene: TRBV6-1

CDR3 protein: CASSLKFGNTEAFF
CDR3 DNA: TGCGCCAGCAGCTTGAAGTTTGGGAACACTGAAGCTTTCTTT
D gene: .
J gene: TRBJ1-1
clone size: once
V gene: TRBV5-1

CDR3 protein: CASSLTGGTGYTF
CDR3 DNA: TGTGCCAGCAGTTTGACAGGGGGAACTGGCTACACCTTC
D gene: TRBD1
J gene: TRBJ1-2
clone size: .
V gene: TRBV5-4

CDR3 protein: CASSSWAASNEQFF
CDR3 DNA: TGTGCCAGCAGCTCCTGGGCGGCCTCAAATGAGCAGTTCTTC
D gene: .
J gene: TRBJ2-1
clone size: .
V gene: TRBV5-4

CDR3 protein: CASSRQGLIDEQYF
CDR3 DNA: TGTGCCAGTAGTAGACAGGGTTTAATAGACGAGCAGTACTTC
D gene: TRBD1
J gene: TRBJ2-7
clone size: many
V gene: TRBV19

CDR3 protein: CASIRIAGGPHEQYF
CDR3 DNA: TGTGCCAGCATCCGGATAGCGGGAGGGCCCCACGAGCAGTACTTC
D gene: TRBD2
J gene: TRBJ2-7
clone size: .
V gene: TRBV11-2

CDR3 protein: CASSLPTGNNPGYTF
CDR3 DNA: TGTGCCAGCAGTTTACCTACGGGGAACAATCCTGGCTACACCTTC
D gene: .
J gene: TRBJ1-2
clone size: .
V gene: TRBV28

CDR3 protein: CASSYDRGNYGYTF
CDR3 DNA: TGTGCCAGCAGCTACGACAGGGGAAACTATGGCTACACCTTC
D gene: TRBD1
J gene: TRBJ1-2
clone size: once
V gene: TRBV5-6

CDR3 protein: CASSLAGAASEQYF
CDR3 DNA: TGCGCCAGCAGCTTGGCGGGTGCTGCCTCAGAGCAGTACTTC
D gene: .
J gene: TRBJ2-7
clone size: once
V gene: TRBV5-1

CDR3 protein: CATRASQGRQYF
CDR3 DNA: TGTGCCACCCGAGCGAGCCAAGGCAGGCAGTACTTC
D gene: .
J gene: TRBJ2-7
clone size: .
V gene: TRBV2

CDR3 protein: CASSLDAVNEKLFF
CDR3 DNA: TGCGCCAGCAGCTTGGACGCCGTTAATGAAAAACTGTTTTTT
D gene: .
J gene: TRBJ1-4
clone size: .
V gene: TRBV5-1

CDR3 protein: CASSGEDREKLFF
CDR3 DNA: TGCGCCAGCAGCGGGGAAGACCGTGAAAAACTGTTTTTT
D gene: .
J gene: TRBJ1-4
clone size: .
V gene: TRBV5-1

CDR3 protein: CASSLGSGAAQYF
CDR3 DNA: TGTGCCAGCAGCTTAGGCTCGGGGGCTGCGCAGTATTTT
D gene: .
J gene: TRBJ2-3
clone size: .
V gene: TRBV11-2

CDR3 protein: CASSRGRQETQYF
CDR3 DNA: TGTGCCAGCTCCAGGGGCCGGCAAGAGACCCAGTACTTC
D gene: .
J gene: TRBJ2-5
clone size: .
V gene: TRBV18

CDR3 protein: CAVRVGEVDYGYTF
CDR3 DNA: TGTGCCGTTAGGGTCGGGGAGGTTGACTATGGCTACACCTTC
D gene: .
J gene: TRBJ1-2
clone size: .
V gene: TRBV19

CDR3 protein: CASTPRGRALDEQYF
CDR3 DNA: TGCGCCAGCACCCCTCGCGGGAGGGCCTTGGACGAGCAGTACTTC
D gene: TRBD2
J gene: TRBJ2-7
clone size: .
V gene: TRBV5-1

CDR3 protein: CASSLARGAGYNEQFF
CDR3 DNA: TGCGCCAGCAGCTTGGCCAGGGGGGCAGGTTACAATGAGCAGTTCTTC
D gene: .
J gene: TRBJ2-1
clone size: .
V gene: TRBV5-1

CDR3 protein: CASSFDPRDSSTDTQYF
CDR3 DNA: TGTGCCAGCAGTTTCGACCCCCGGGACAGTAGCACAGATACGCAGTATTTT
D gene: TRBD1
J gene: TRBJ2-3
clone size: .
V gene: TRBV27

CDR3 protein: CASSFGQSYGYTF
CDR3 DNA: TGTGCCAGCAGTTTCGGACAGAGCTATGGCTACACCTTC
D gene: .
J gene: TRBJ1-2
clone size: .
V gene: TRBV28

CDR3 protein: CASSSWTGGTEAFF
CDR3 DNA: TGTGCCAGCAGCTCTTGGACAGGGGGCACTGAAGCTTTCTTT
D gene: TRBD1
J gene: TRBJ1-1
clone size: .
V gene: TRBV7-8

CDR3 protein: CASSYQQGLPDTGELFF
CDR3 DNA: TGCGCCAGCAGCTACCAACAGGGGCTGCCGGACACCGGGGAGCTGTTTTTT
D gene: TRBD1
J gene: TRBJ2-2
clone size: once
V gene: TRBV5-1

CDR3 protein: CASSERSRAGGPEAFF
CDR3 DNA: TGTGCCAGCAGTGAAAGATCTCGGGCAGGCGGACCTGAAGCTTTCTTT
D gene: .
J gene: TRBJ1-1
clone size: once
V gene: TRBV6-1

CDR3 protein: CASKWTTDTQYF
CDR3 DNA: TGTGCCAGCAAGTGGACCACAGATACGCAGTATTTT
D gene: .
J gene: TRBJ2-3
clone size: .
V gene: TRBV6-6

CDR3 protein: CASSLPSGNHPGGRTQYF
CDR3 DNA: TGTGCCAGCAGCTTGCCTAGCGGGAACCACCCAGGAGGGAGGACCCAGTACTTC
D gene: TRBD2
J gene: TRBJ2-5
clone size: .
V gene: TRBV5-4

CDR3 protein: CAWREGPFVGYTF
CDR3 DNA: TGTGCCTGGAGGGAAGGGCCTTTTGTCGGCTACACCTTC
D gene: .
J gene: TRBJ1-2
clone size: .
V gene: TRBV30

CDR3 protein: CASSLDGPRNTGELFF
CDR3 DNA: TGCGCCAGCAGCTTGGACGGTCCCCGGAACACCGGGGAGCTGTTTTTT
D gene: .
J gene: TRBJ2-2
clone size: once
V gene: TRBV5-1

CDR3 protein: CAISELQGKNTGELFF
CDR3 DNA: TGTGCCATCAGTGAGCTCCAGGGGAAAAACACCGGGGAGCTGTTTTTT
D gene: .
J gene: TRBJ2-2
clone size: .
V gene: TRBV10-3

CDR3 protein: CASAWRGTEAFF
CDR3 DNA: TGTGCTAGTGCCTGGCGGGGCACTGAAGCTTTCTTT
D gene: .
J gene: TRBJ1-1
clone size: once
V gene: TRBV12-5

CDR3 protein: CASSRKGSNDHGYTF
CDR3 DNA: TGTGCCAGCAGCCGCAAGGGGAGCAATGATCATGGCTACACCTTC
D gene: .
J gene: TRBJ1-2
clone size: .
V gene: TRBV6-5

CDR3 protein: CASSYVAGAGNEQFF
CDR3 DNA: TGTGCCAGCAGCTACGTAGCGGGAGCAGGTAATGAGCAGTTCTTC
D gene: TRBD2
J gene: TRBJ2-1
clone size: .
V gene: TRBV7-2

CDR3 protein: CASSFRGGNYEQYF
CDR3 DNA: TGCGCCAGCAGTTTCCGGGGGGGTAACTACGAGCAGTACTTC
D gene: TRBD2
J gene: TRBJ2-7
clone size: .
V gene: TRBV5-1

CDR3 protein: CASSLGQGNTEAFF
CDR3 DNA: TGTGCCAGCAGCTTAGGACAGGGGAACACTGAAGCTTTCTTT
D gene: TRBD1
J gene: TRBJ1-1
clone size: .
V gene: TRBV11-3

CDR3 protein: CASSLTGTDTYEQYF
CDR3 DNA: TGTGCCAGCAGTTTAACGGGGACAGACACTTACGAGCAGTACTTC
D gene: TRBD1
J gene: TRBJ2-7
clone size: .
V gene: TRBV27

CDR3 protein: CAISYTSGGASDTQYF
CDR3 DNA: TGTGCCATCAGTTACACTAGCGGGGGGGCTTCAGATACGCAGTATTTT
D gene: TRBD2
J gene: TRBJ2-3
clone size: .
V gene: TRBV10-3

CDR3 protein: CASRGLAGGTNTGELFF
CDR3 DNA: TGTGCCAGCAGGGGACTAGCGGGAGGAACGAACACCGGGGAGCTGTTTTTT
D gene: TRBD2
J gene: TRBJ2-2
clone size: .
V gene: TRBV7-9

CDR3 protein: CASSQEKTGGRYEQFF
CDR3 DNA: TGCGCCAGCAGCCAAGAAAAAACGGGGGGGCGGTATGAGCAGTTCTTC
D gene: TRBD2
J gene: TRBJ2-1
clone size: .
V gene: TRBV4-1

CDR3 protein: CASRTDGSNYYTF
CDR3 DNA: TGTGCCAGCAGGACGGACGGGAGCAATTACTACACCTTC
D gene: .
J gene: TRBJ1-2
clone size: .
V gene: TRBV6-5

CDR3 protein: CASSLIPGPENF
CDR3 DNA: TGTGCCAGCAGCTTAATACCAGGCCCCGAAAACTTC
D gene: .
J gene: TRBJ1-2
clone size: .
V gene: TRBV13

CDR3 protein: CASSTEGGLIYEQYF
CDR3 DNA: TGTGCCAGCAGTACCGAAGGGGGGCTTATCTACGAGCAGTACTTC
D gene: .
J gene: TRBJ2-7
clone size: .
V gene: TRBV6-5

CDR3 protein: CASSQVSSGGASEQFF
CDR3 DNA: TGCGCCAGCAGCCAAGTTTCTAGCGGGGGGGCCTCTGAGCAGTTCTTC
D gene: TRBD2
J gene: TRBJ2-1
clone size: .
V gene: TRBV4-1

CDR3 protein: CAISRETAEQYF
CDR3 DNA: TGTGCCATCAGCCGGGAGACAGCCGAGCAGTACTTC
D gene: .
J gene: TRBJ2-7
clone size: .
V gene: TRBV10-3

CDR3 protein: CASSLDTGRNYGYTF
CDR3 DNA: TGTGCCAGCAGTTTAGATACAGGACGAAACTATGGCTACACCTTC
D gene: .
J gene: TRBJ1-2
clone size: .
V gene: TRBV28

CDR3 protein: CASSPGLAGHTDTQYF
CDR3 DNA: TGTGCCAGCAGCCCAGGACTAGCGGGGCACACAGATACGCAGTATTTT
D gene: TRBD2
J gene: TRBJ2-3
clone size: .
V gene: TRBV5-8

CDR3 protein: CASTLSGYQPQHF
CDR3 DNA: TGTGCCAGCACCCTATCGGGGTATCAGCCCCAGCATTTT
D gene: .
J gene: TRBJ1-5
clone size: .
V gene: TRBV28

CDR3 protein: CASSFHPTNGYTF
CDR3 DNA: TGTGCCAGCAGTTTCCATCCGACAAATGGCTACACCTTC
D gene: .
J gene: TRBJ1-2
clone size: .
V gene: TRBV6-6